The 12 T cell receptor beta chains given below trace back to one sample, sequenced in a study of T cells in Graves' hyperthyroidism and ophthalmopathy. There were TCR beta CDR3 regions amplified from RNA transcripts. RT-PCR in the first round (using the HTBI primer set) targeted the TCR CDR3. In TCRdb, the multiplex PCR reads were re-called with MiXCR into one record per CDR3 protein. The table lists about 410,000 distinct CDR3 sequences, roughly 14% of them singletons. The source material was blood. The receptors were gathered from a man younger than 35 with Graves' ophthalmopathy.

This clonotype came up many times. V is TRBV6-2 or TRBV6-3 and J is TRBJ2-1; possibly TRBD2 for D (7 bases). The CDR3 consists of 11 residues. The V and J ends lost 8 bases and 10 bases respectively, with 12 bases between them. Germline V gene lookup returns CDR1 MNHEY and CDR2 SVGEGT. The CDR3 sequence: CASDGGGEQFF. The CDR3 DNA follows: TGTGCCAGCGACGGCGGGGGCGAGCAGTTCTTC.

V usage is TRBV3-1 and J usage is TRBJ2-2; 10 bases are a match to TRBD2. CDR1 is LGHDT and CDR2 is YNNKEL in the germline V gene (reference sequence). This CDR3 region has 15 residues. After removal of 3 bases from V and 5 bases from J, the junction contained 3 bases not matched to a gene. The CDR3 DNA sequence: TGTGCCAGCAGCCACTCAGCGGGAGGGACCGGGGAGCTGTTTTTT. Translating gives CASSHSAGGTGELFF.

This clonotype was seen repeatedly, ten times or more. The CDR3 loop is CASSEWGTGSDYTF. CDR3 nucleotide sequence: TGTGCCAGCAGTGAATGGGGGACAGGGTCTGACTACACCTTC. The chain is built from TRBV2 and TRBJ1-2; 9 positions agree with TRBD1. Germline trimming cut 2 bases from V and 10 bases from J; bases unmatched to any gene: 8. Germline assignment: CDR1 SNHLY and CDR2 FYNNEI. There are 14 residues in the CDR3.

The chain recombines TRBV29-1 with TRBJ2-7; D might be TRBD2 (5 bases). V lost 0 bases to trimming and J lost 1 base, with 13 bases between them. The CDR3 contains 15 residues. Germline V gene sequence: CDR1 SQVTM, CDR2 ANQGSEA. The CDR3 sequence: CSVEEPKEGSYEQYF. In nucleotides, the CDR3 is TGCAGCGTTGAAGAGCCCAAAGAGGGTTCCTACGAGCAGTACTTC.

Details on this clonotype: This may come from a read error, since a much larger clone is one base off. The conserved final phenylalanine or tryptophan is absent from the CDR3, which likely points to a read error. The V gene is TRBV6-1, the J gene TRBJ2-5; 8 nucleotides line up with TRBD1. The junction had 3 bases not matched to a gene; V was cut back by 4 bases and J by 2 bases. Germline V gene sequence: CDR1 MNHNS, CDR2 SASEGT. The CDR3 length is 14 residues. CDR3 nucleotides: TGTGCCAGCAGTGCCCGGACAGGGCAAGAGACCCAGTACCTC. As protein: CASSARTGQETQYL.

This clonotype occurred many times. V gene TRBV9 combines with J gene TRBJ2-5; tentatively, D is TRBD2 (5 bases). CDR3 length: 14 residues. Trimming removed 3 bases from V and 5 bases from J, with 14 bases in between. Germline-derived CDR1 and CDR2 are SGDLS and YYNGEE. CDR3 residues: CASSAPRGSETQYF. CDR3 bases: TGTGCCAGCAGCGCTCCTCGTGGGAGCGAGACCCAGTACTTC.

This clonotype was observed at least ten times. This chain uses TRBV9 with TRBJ2-5; a weak D match, TRBD1 (5 bases). The CDR3 is 13 residues long. Per germline, CDR1 SGDLS and CDR2 YYNGEE. V gave up 3 bases and J gave up 6 bases, with 12 bases separating them. CDR3 residues: CASSARGWQTQYF. In nucleotides, the CDR3 is TGTGCCAGCAGCGCAAGGGGATGGCAGACCCAGTACTTC. The entire variable domain, with the rest obtained from reference TRBV9 and TRBJ2-5, is as follows: DSGVTQTPKHLITATGQRVTLRCSPRSGDLSVYWYQQSLDQGLQFLIQYYNGEERAKGNILERFSAQQFPDLHSELNLSSLELGDSALYFCASSARGWQTQYFGPGTRLLVL.

The sample holds many counts of this clonotype. The V gene is TRBV27, the J gene TRBJ2-7; either TRBD1 or TRBD2 may supply D (5 bases each). The ends were cut back, 3 bases at V and 4 bases at J, with 13 bases in the middle. Germline loops: CDR1 MNHEY, CDR2 SMNVEV (reference sequence). The CDR3 totals 14 residues. CDR3 sequence reads: CASSFGTVGYEQYF. The CDR3 DNA sequence: TGTGCCAGCAGTTTTGGGACGGTGGGATACGAGCAGTACTTC.

In this sample, this clonotype turned up many times. CDR3 amino acids: CASSQYSGLAGGGDEQFF. The CDR3, as DNA: TGTGCCAGCAGCCAATATTCGGGTTTAGCGGGGGGGGGAGATGAGCAGTTCTTC. This chain uses TRBV9 with TRBJ2-1; 11 bases are shared with TRBD2. The CDR3 length is 18 residues. With 4 bases clipped from V and 8 bases from J, the junction kept 17 bases outside the gene matches. Germline loops: CDR1 SGDLS, CDR2 YYNGEE.

This clonotype occurred many times. The chain couples TRBV5-1 to TRBJ2-3; TRBD2 matches at 7 bases. J was trimmed by 0 bases and V by 3 bases; bases with no gene match: 7. Germline lookup yields CDR1 SGHRS and CDR2 YFSETQ. The CDR3 contains 16 residues. The CDR3 DNA follows: TGCGCCAGCAGCTATTATCTAGCGGCAAGCACAGATACGCAGTATTTT. Translated, it gives CASSYYLAASTDTQYF.

Ten or more counts support this clonotype. The genes are TRBV5-1 and TRBJ2-2, with 9 bases identical to TRBD1. Germline CDR1 reads SGHRS; CDR2 reads YFSETQ. The CDR3 totals 16 residues. V lost 3 bases and J lost 5; bases outside the gene matches: 8. This chain's CDR3 is CASSSRGTGRTGELFF. The CDR3 DNA is TGCGCCAGCAGCTCGAGGGGGACAGGGCGAACCGGGGAGCTGTTTTTT.

About this clonotype: Given a much more abundant clone one base away, this may be a read error. This sequence joins TRBV7-9 and TRBJ2-3, with a weak D call TRBD1 (5 bases). The CDR3 has 13 amino acids. Germline V CDR1 and CDR2: SEHNR, FQNEAQ (reference sequence). In DNA, the CDR3 is TGTGCCAGCAGCTTGCCCCTGACAGATACGCGGTATTTT. Its protein is CASSLPLTDTRYF.